This T cell receptor (beta chain) was observed in a study of blood T cell repertoires in COVID-19. V shed 2 bases, J shed 0 bases, and the junction held 3 bases outside the gene matches. This CDR3 spans 15 amino acids. Germline CDR1 and CDR2: SGHRS and YFSETQ. Assay: immunoSEQ multiplex PCR; the TCRdb copy retains only in-frame clones and omits some. The table includes 70,000 to 100,000 clones, roughly 90% detected once. Sequencing used peripheral blood. The TCR originated in a woman aged 80 or over with active or convalescent COVID-19. The chain links TRBV5-1 to TRBJ1-1, with 8 bases that match TRBD1. The CDR3 DNA follows: TGCGCCAGCAGCTTCCGGACAGGGATGAACACTGAAGCTTTCTTT. Translating gives CASSFRTGMNTEAFF.